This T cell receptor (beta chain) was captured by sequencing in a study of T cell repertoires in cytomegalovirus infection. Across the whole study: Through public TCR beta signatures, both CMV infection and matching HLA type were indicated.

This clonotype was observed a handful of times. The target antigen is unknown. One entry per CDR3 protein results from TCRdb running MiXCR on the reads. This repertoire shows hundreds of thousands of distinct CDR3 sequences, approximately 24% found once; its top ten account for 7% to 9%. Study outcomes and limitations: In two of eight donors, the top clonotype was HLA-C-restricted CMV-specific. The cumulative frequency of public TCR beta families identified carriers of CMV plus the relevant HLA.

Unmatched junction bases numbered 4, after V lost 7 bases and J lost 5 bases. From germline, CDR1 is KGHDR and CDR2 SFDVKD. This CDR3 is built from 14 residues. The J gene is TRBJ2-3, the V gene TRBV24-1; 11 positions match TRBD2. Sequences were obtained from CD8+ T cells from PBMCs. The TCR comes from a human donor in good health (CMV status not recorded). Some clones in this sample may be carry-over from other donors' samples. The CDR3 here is CATRTSGAVDTQYF. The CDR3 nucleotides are TGTGCCACCAGGACTAGCGGGGCCGTAGATACGCAGTATTTT.